The entry below describes one T cell receptor (beta chain). This record comes from a study of regulatory T cells in long-lasting Graves disease. Study overall: Persistence in Graves' disease required over 5 years of antithyroid drugs plus positive TSH receptor antibodies.

Time point noted: persistent/refractory GD, antithyroid drugs over 5 years with positive TRAb. Scientists built the TCR library using RNA that was extracted from PBMCs. Graves' disease diagnosis was established per American Thyroid Association guidelines. Construction of the TCR beta libraries employed iRepertoire HTBI primers in conjunction with Arm-PCR of CDR3 regions. TCRdb re-called the multiplex PCR reads through MiXCR, storing one row per CDR3 protein. The table records under 450,000 distinct CDR3 sequences, about 23% of them present only once. Material: peripheral blood mononuclear cells (PBMCs), obtained when the disease was refractory, from a patient treated with antithyroid drugs. This clonotype was sampled from a woman aged 35 to 49 with Graves disease.

CDR3 in amino acids: CASRREVNEQFF. DNA of the CDR3: TGTGCCAGCCGAAGGGAGGTTAATGAGCAGTTCTTC. The chain links TRBV25-1 to TRBJ2-1, with a weak D call TRBD2 (6 bases). This CDR3 is built from 12 residues. The germline V gene encodes CDR1 MGHDK and CDR2 SYGVNS. Trimming removed 8 bases at V and 7 bases at J, with 12 bases between.